The source of this TCR beta chain is a study of blood T cell repertoires in COVID-19. Study-level background: Italy, Spain and the United States were the sources of the convalescent and acute COVID-19 samples. Sources were T cells, B-cell-depleted T cells, or PBMCs; the material itself was cDNA or gDNA.

From germline, CDR1 is MNHEY and CDR2 SMNVEV (reference sequence). This CDR3 spans 15 amino acids. V was shortened by 6 bases and J by 2 bases, with 16 bases between the two germline ends. This clone was counted once. Authors' data handling: Amplifying reference gene primers gave estimates of nucleated cell counts. Libraries were prepared by immunoSEQ multiplex PCR; TCRdb keeps only in-frame clonotypes and omits some of them. The V and J calls and clone size are taken from that table; D and trimming were inferred from the DNA. This table holds roughly 140,000 clones, roughly 90% found once. The source material was peripheral blood. The receptor comes from a human donor in a cohort sampled during active COVID-19. The chain links TRBV27 to TRBJ2-5; TRBD1 is a possible D gene (6 bases). The CDR3 sequence: CASRPTGNNQETQYF. The CDR3, as DNA: TGTGCCAGCAGACCAACAGGGAACAATCAAGAGACCCAGTACTTC.